This T cell receptor beta chain was captured in a study of blood T cells in healthy people across ages. General study points: Naive T cell percentage showed a strong correlation with the diversity of TCR beta.

Worth noting for this clonotype: What it binds is unknown.

V lost 5 bases, J lost 2 bases, and 12 bases lay in between. The CDR3 consists of 13 residues. Germline-derived CDR1 and CDR2 are GTSNPN and SVGIG (reference sequence). Primers used in a second PCR of roughly 6 to 11 cycles were a sample-barcoded 5' primer and a J-beta primer mix. MiXCR, run by TCRdb on the 5' RACE reads, gives a single entry per CDR3 protein. The repertoire consists of approximately 800,000 distinct CDR3 sequences, with roughly 50% occurring once and the leading ten covering 20% to 25%. The sequence came from a man aged 30 to 45 in good health. The sequencing sample was made of blood. The chain is built from TRBV30 and TRBJ1-1; a weak D match, TRBD1 (5 bases). The CDR3 here is CAWLPDSNTEAFF. CDR3 DNA sequence: TGTGCCTGGTTACCAGACAGCAACACTGAAGCTTTCTTT.